These T cell receptor beta chains were read from a single sample in a study of sequential checkpoint blockade in melanoma. Only in-frame clones appear in the TCRdb table, and some are missing; sequencing was by immunoSEQ multiplex PCR. The data show about 32,000 clones, more than 70% seen once. The sequences come from CD8+ T cells sorted from blood (inferred from file names), collected from a patient given nivolumab and ipilimumab in sequence. The source of these receptors is a human donor with melanoma. Both conserved end residues are part of each CDR3. D genes are given only for firm matches. Size is omitted from some rows. Given values are once, few, many or a class for expanded clones.

CDR3: CASGLGAGYEQYF; DNA: TGTGCCTCGGGACTCGGGGCAGGGTACGAGCAGTACTTC; size: -; J: TRBJ2-7; D: -; V: TRBV5-4
CDR3: CASSGAGGYNEQFF; DNA: TGCGCCAGCAGTGGGGCAGGGGGTTACAATGAGCAGTTCTTC; size: -; J: TRBJ2-1; D: TRBD1; V: TRBV4-3
CDR3: CASSIDLETGRAGELFF; DNA: TGTGCCAGTAGTATAGATCTGGAAACAGGGAGGGCCGGGGAGCTGTTTTTT; size: -; J: TRBJ2-2; D: -; V: TRBV19
CDR3: CASSHSGDHSPLHF; DNA: TGTGCCAGCAGTCATTCAGGGGACCATTCACCCCTCCACTTT; size: -; J: TRBJ1-6; D: -; V: TRBV7-9
CDR3: CASSSGTGWSEQYF; DNA: TGTGCCAGCAGCTCCGGGACAGGGTGGAGCGAGCAGTACTTC; size: -; J: TRBJ2-7; D: TRBD1; V: TRBV5-8
CDR3: CATPSLAGYVEAFF; DNA: TGTGCCACCCCCAGTTTGGCCGGGTATGTTGAAGCTTTCTTT; size: -; J: TRBJ1-1; D: -; V: TRBV7-9
CDR3: CASSPFSGANVLTF; DNA: TGTGCCAGCAGCCCATTCTCTGGGGCCAACGTCCTGACTTTC; size: -; J: TRBJ2-6; D: -; V: TRBV27
CDR3: CASSSWAGLTDTQYF; DNA: TGTGCCAGCAGTTCTTGGGCGGGACTCACAGATACGCAGTATTTT; size: -; J: TRBJ2-3; D: -; V: TRBV27
CDR3: CASRGQGAYEQYF; DNA: TGTGCCAGTAGGGGACAGGGAGCCTACGAGCAGTACTTC; size: -; J: TRBJ2-7; D: TRBD1; V: TRBV19
CDR3: CASSGLAGITGELFF; DNA: TGCGCCAGCAGCGGATTAGCGGGAATCACCGGGGAGCTGTTTTTT; size: -; J: TRBJ2-2; D: TRBD2; V: TRBV9
CDR3: CASSVGLAEYNEQFF; DNA: TGTGCCAGCAGCGTAGGACTAGCGGAATACAATGAGCAGTTCTTC; size: -; J: TRBJ2-1; D: TRBD2; V: TRBV9
CDR3: CASSPTGGKDFGYTF; DNA: TGTGCCAGCAGTCCAACAGGGGGTAAAGACTTTGGCTACACCTTC; size: -; J: TRBJ1-2; D: TRBD1; V: TRBV27
CDR3: CASSVVAGGRNTQYF; DNA: TGTGCCAGCAGCGTAGTTGCGGGGGGCAGAAATACGCAGTATTTT; size: -; J: TRBJ2-3; D: TRBD2; V: TRBV9
CDR3: CASSQDNRGWGYTF; DNA: TGCGCCAGCAGCCAAGATAACAGGGGATGGGGCTACACCTTC; size: -; J: TRBJ1-2; D: TRBD1; V: TRBV4-3
CDR3: CASSVEGGSTDTQYF; DNA: TGTGCCAGCAGCGTAGAAGGCGGGAGCACAGATACGCAGTATTTT; size: -; J: TRBJ2-3; D: -; V: TRBV9
CDR3: CASSLIGHEQYF; DNA: TGCGCCAGCAGCTTGATTGGGCACGAGCAGTACTTC; size: -; J: TRBJ2-7; D: -; V: TRBV5-1
CDR3: CASSKTGYEAFF; DNA: TGTGCCAGCAGTAAAACGGGGTATGAAGCTTTCTTT; size: -; J: TRBJ1-1; D: -; V: TRBV7-8
CDR3: CASRTQAREHNEQFF; DNA: TGTGCCAGCAGGACTCAGGCGAGGGAACACAATGAGCAGTTCTTC; size: once; J: TRBJ2-1; D: -; V: TRBV28
CDR3: CASSQDPSGTGARYTEAFF; DNA: TGCGCCAGCAGCCAGGATCCATCCGGGACAGGGGCGAGATACACTGAAGCTTTCTTT; size: -; J: TRBJ1-1; D: TRBD1; V: TRBV4-3
CDR3: CASRGTGTGTNQPQHF; DNA: TGTGCCAGTAGGGGGACCGGGACAGGGACTAATCAGCCCCAGCATTTT; size: once; J: TRBJ1-5; D: TRBD1; V: TRBV19
CDR3: CASGKGHLPPGELFF; DNA: TGCGCCAGCGGAAAGGGACACCTTCCCCCCGGGGAGCTGTTTTTT; size: few; J: TRBJ2-2; D: -; V: TRBV5-1
CDR3: CASSPNTAGTGFEQYF; DNA: TGTGCCAGCTCACCAAACACCGCCGGGACAGGGTTTGAGCAGTACTTC; size: once; J: TRBJ2-7; D: TRBD1; V: TRBV7-9
CDR3: CASSLESMPGQFYNEQFF; DNA: TGTGCCAGCAGCTTGGAATCGATGCCGGGACAGTTCTACAATGAGCAGTTCTTC; size: -; J: TRBJ2-1; D: TRBD1; V: TRBV5-8
CDR3: CAWSEGAGWPQHF; DNA: TGTGCCTGGAGTGAGGGAGCGGGGTGGCCCCAGCATTTT; size: -; J: TRBJ1-5; D: -; V: TRBV30
CDR3: CASSWSWVVEYEQYF; DNA: TGTGCCAGCAGCTGGTCGTGGGTAGTGGAGTACGAGCAGTACTTC; size: few; J: TRBJ2-7; D: -; V: TRBV5-8
CDR3: CASSQEVYEQYF; DNA: TGTGCCAGCAGCCAGGAGGTGTACGAGCAGTACTTC; size: -; J: TRBJ2-7; D: -; V: TRBV13
CDR3: CASSSFGDSTDTQYF; DNA: TGTGCCAGCAGCTCCTTCGGGGATAGCACAGATACGCAGTATTTT; size: few; J: TRBJ2-3; D: -; V: TRBV13
CDR3: CASSIAGWGQYF; DNA: TGTGCCAGTAGTATTGCGGGGTGGGGGCAGTATTTT; size: -; J: TRBJ2-3; D: -; V: TRBV19
CDR3: CASSNPRGTSGLNEQFF; DNA: TGTGCCAGCAGCAACCCGCGGGGGACTAGCGGGCTCAATGAGCAGTTCTTC; size: -; J: TRBJ2-1; D: TRBD2; V: TRBV27
CDR3: CASSYSKTDYEQYF; DNA: TGTGCCAGCAGTTACTCGAAGACTGACTACGAGCAGTACTTC; size: -; J: TRBJ2-7; D: -; V: TRBV6-6
CDR3: CASSPRTGWYGYTF; DNA: TGTGCCAGCAGTCCCCGGACAGGGTGGTATGGCTACACCTTC; size: few; J: TRBJ1-2; D: TRBD1; V: TRBV28
CDR3: CASFGTGNEKLFF; DNA: TGTGCCAGTTTCGGGACAGGGAATGAAAAACTGTTTTTT; size: -; J: TRBJ1-4; D: TRBD1; V: TRBV19
CDR3: CASSLSLSYGYTF; DNA: TGTGCCAGCAGTTTATCCCTAAGCTATGGCTACACCTTC; size: -; J: TRBJ1-2; D: -; V: TRBV27
CDR3: CASSFGRYYGYTF; DNA: TGTGCCAGCAGTTTTGGTCGGTACTATGGCTACACCTTC; size: -; J: TRBJ1-2; D: -; V: TRBV28
CDR3: CASSQAQRQGDVNEQFF; DNA: TGTGCCAGCAGCCAAGCGCAAAGGCAGGGGGACGTCAATGAGCAGTTCTTC; size: -; J: TRBJ2-1; D: TRBD1; V: TRBV14
CDR3: CASSVEGGVREKLFF; DNA: TGTGCCAGCAGCGTAGAAGGCGGGGTTCGAGAAAAACTGTTTTTT; size: -; J: TRBJ1-4; D: -; V: TRBV9
CDR3: CASSESGTGYEQYF; DNA: TGCGCCAGCAGTGAGTCGGGAACAGGGTATGAGCAGTACTTC; size: -; J: TRBJ2-7; D: -; V: TRBV10-1
CDR3: CASSAGWSRIYEQYF; DNA: TGTGCCAGCAGCGCGGGGTGGTCTCGGATCTACGAGCAGTACTTC; size: -; J: TRBJ2-7; D: -; V: TRBV9
CDR3: CASSLEVVGELFF; DNA: TGCGCCAGCAGCTTGGAAGTAGTCGGGGAGCTGTTTTTT; size: -; J: TRBJ2-2; D: -; V: TRBV5-1
CDR3: CAISESEGTGSYEQYF; DNA: TGTGCCATCAGTGAGTCAGAGGGGACAGGGTCCTACGAGCAGTACTTC; size: -; J: TRBJ2-7; D: TRBD1; V: TRBV10-3
CDR3: CASSFRGHEQFF; DNA: TGTGCCAGCAGCTTCAGGGGACATGAGCAGTTCTTC; size: -; J: TRBJ2-1; D: -; V: TRBV11-2
CDR3: CASSLRGQISGQPQHF; DNA: TGTGCCAGCAGTTTGCGCGGACAAATATCCGGGCAGCCCCAGCATTTT; size: few; J: TRBJ1-5; D: -; V: TRBV28
CDR3: CASTSLGGTGHEQYF; DNA: TGTGCCAGCACCAGTCTTGGGGGGACTGGTCACGAGCAGTACTTC; size: once; J: TRBJ2-7; D: -; V: TRBV7-9
CDR3: CASSTMTGRETQYF; DNA: TGTGCCAGTAGTACTATGACAGGGAGAGAGACCCAGTACTTC; size: -; J: TRBJ2-5; D: TRBD1; V: TRBV19
CDR3: CASSPRDSSYNEQFF; DNA: TGTGCCAGCAGTCCCAGGGACTCCTCCTACAATGAGCAGTTCTTC; size: once; J: TRBJ2-1; D: -; V: TRBV6-4
CDR3: CASSLEDLGAGYNEQFF; DNA: TGTGCCAGCAGCTTAGAGGACTTGGGAGCCGGCTACAATGAGCAGTTCTTC; size: -; J: TRBJ2-1; D: -; V: TRBV7-3
CDR3: CASSIERTIAGYHYEQYF; DNA: TGTGCCAGTAGTATAGAACGAACGATTGCCGGTTATCACTACGAGCAGTACTTC; size: -; J: TRBJ2-7; D: -; V: TRBV19